The 16 T cell receptor beta chains in this list originate from one sample, sequenced in a study of blood T cell repertoires in COVID-19. Produced via immunoSEQ multiplex PCR; TCRdb's table is partial and in-frame only. The sample yields 57,000 or so clones, around 80% seen once. Sequencing was done on a sample of peripheral blood. The source is a woman of 80 years or more with active or convalescent COVID-19.

The V and J genes are TRBV12-5 and TRBJ2-3; TRBD1 matches 8 bases. The CDR3 totals 13 residues. V shed 8 bases and J 1 base; nucleotides not matched to a gene: 2. Germline CDR1 LGHNT, CDR2 FRNRAP. In DNA form, the CDR3 reads TGTGCTAGTTTGACAGGGGGCACAGATACGCAGTATTTT. Amino acids: CASLTGGTDTQYF.

V usage is TRBV6-5 and J usage is TRBJ1-1, with a tentative D call TRBD1 (5 bases). V lost 0 bases to trimming and J lost 11 bases, with 16 bases between them. This CDR3 contains 14 residues. Germline V gene lookup returns CDR1 MNHEY and CDR2 SVGAGI. In DNA, the CDR3 is TGTGCCAGCAGTTACTCGAGTGTCCAGGGTACGGCTTTCTTT. This encodes CASSYSSVQGTAFF.

This chain links TRBV7-2 with TRBJ1-3; TRBD1 matches at 7 bases. The CDR3 has 17 amino acids. Trimming at V came to 4 bases and at J to 2 bases, leaving 11 bases not matched to a gene. Germline CDR1 reads SGHTA; CDR2 reads FQGNSA. The CDR3, as DNA: TGTGCCAGCAGCTCGGGGCAGGGGGTAACAACTGGAAACACCATATATTTT. Translating gives CASSSGQGVTTGNTIYF.

The chain links TRBV6-5 to TRBJ2-7; a possible D gene is TRBD2 (5 bases). Deletions cut 6 bases from V and 3 bases from J, with 15 bases between. This CDR3 has 14 residues. In germline, CDR1 is MNHEY, CDR2 SVGAGI. DNA for the CDR3: TGTGCCAGCAGCTCCGCGGGCCGGAACTACGAGCAGTACTTC. Translating gives CASSSAGRNYEQYF.

The CDR3 region is CASSQNQGYGYTF. The CDR3, as DNA: TGTGCCAGCAGCCAAAACCAGGGTTATGGCTACACCTTC. V and J are TRBV3-1 (or the pseudogene TRBV3-2) and TRBJ1-2; maybe TRBD1 (5 bases). Deletions cut 2 bases from V and 5 bases from J, with 9 bases between. Germline V lookup: CDR1 LGHDT, CDR2 YNNKEL (reference sequence). The CDR3 loop spans 13 amino acids.

This clone occurred a few times. V is TRBV6-1 and J is TRBJ1-5; D gene uncertain. Trimming removed 3 bases from V and 3 bases from J, with 6 bases in between. The germline gives CDR1 MNHNS, CDR2 SASEGT. CDR3 length: 13 amino acids. CDR3 region: CASSDRFNQPQHF. CDR3 nucleotides: TGTGCCAGCAGTGACAGATTCAATCAGCCCCAGCATTTT.

This chain links TRBV19 with TRBJ1-1, with D possibly TRBD1 on 6 matching bases. Trimming removed 9 bases at V and 6 bases at J, with 14 bases between. The germline CDR1 and CDR2 sequences are LNHDA and SQIVND (reference sequence). There are 12 residues in the CDR3. The CDR3 nucleotides are TGTGCCAGCCGAACAGGGATAGCTGAAGCTTTCTTT. This translates into CASRTGIAEAFF.

This clone was recorded many times. The V call is TRBV2, the J call TRBJ1-6; D is unresolved. CDR1 and CDR2 from the germline V gene are SNHLY and FYNNEI. The CDR3 covers 15 residues. V was clipped by 4 bases and J by 6 bases, with 13 bases between them. CDR3 amino acids: CASSGSAGVNSPLHF. Here the CDR3 DNA reads TGTGCCAGCAGTGGGTCGGCGGGAGTTAATTCACCCCTCCACTTT.

The chain uses TRBV5-1 and TRBJ1-2, with no clear D. CDR3 length: 17 amino acids. Deletions cut 4 bases from V and 5 bases from J, with 24 bases between. Germline CDR1 and CDR2: SGHRS and YFSETQ. CDR3 sequence reads: CASSISGTEEWGYGYTF. The CDR3 DNA reads as TGCGCCAGCAGCATCTCGGGAACAGAGGAGTGGGGATATGGCTACACCTTC. Variable domain in full (rest from reference TRBV5-1 and TRBJ1-2): KAGVTQTPRYLIKTRGQQVTLSCSPISGHRSVSWYQQTPGQGLQFLFEYFSETQRNKGNFPGRFSGRQFSNSRSEMNVSTLELGDSALYLCASSISGTEEWGYGYTFGSGTRLTVV.

This clone was picked up a small number of times. The chain carries TRBV10-3 and TRBJ2-2; D possibly corresponds to TRBD1 (6 bases). Germline assignment: CDR1 ENHRY and CDR2 SYGVKD. The V and J ends lost 8 bases and 1 base respectively, with 20 bases between them. The CDR3 is 17 amino acids. CDR3 residues: CAIGNPVGGRNTGELFF. CDR3 nucleotide sequence: TGTGCCATCGGAAACCCTGTTGGGGGCCGGAACACCGGGGAGCTGTTTTTT.

This rearrangement joins TRBV6-4 to TRBJ1-1; TRBD1 is a possible D gene (5 bases). This CDR3 contains 14 residues. V lost 6 bases and J lost 3, with 14 bases in between. The germline V gene has CDR1 MRHNA and CDR2 SNTAGT. DNA of the CDR3: TGTGCCAGCAGATACCAGGGTAGGGACACTGAAGCTTTCTTT. It codes for CASRYQGRDTEAFF.

V usage is TRBV27 and J usage is TRBJ2-5; no clear D gene. Germline V gene data show CDR1 as MNHEY and CDR2 as SMNVEV (reference sequence). The CDR3 contains 14 residues. Trimming took off 6 bases at V and 3 bases at J, with 14 bases between the two ends. The CDR3 coding sequence is TGTGCCAGCAGGGCTTGGGCGTCGGAAGAGACCCAGTACTTC. Translating gives CASRAWASEETQYF.

The table lists this clone with a few counts. The chain couples TRBV7-2 to TRBJ1-2; 7 bases align to TRBD1. V gave up 1 base and J gave up 4 bases; unmatched junction bases: 6. Germline CDR1 SGHTA, CDR2 FQGNSA. This CDR3 is 15 amino acids long. This chain's CDR3 is CASSLGPGTAYGYTF. The DNA for the CDR3 is TGTGCCAGCAGCTTAGGGCCTGGGACAGCCTATGGCTACACCTTC.

The chain carries TRBV5-4 and TRBJ1-2, with 7 bases matching TRBD1. V lost 3 bases, J lost 10 bases, and 6 bases stayed unmatched. Germline assignment: CDR1 SGHNT and CDR2 YYREEE (reference sequence). This CDR3 is built from 12 residues. DNA for the CDR3: TGTGCCAGCAGCTCTATCGACAGGGACTACACCTTC. This translates into CASSSIDRDYTF.

This chain joins TRBV19 and TRBJ1-6; no clear D. There are 16 residues in the CDR3. The germline gives CDR1 LNHDA, CDR2 SQIVND (reference sequence). V lost 6 bases, J lost 3 bases, and 15 bases lay in between. The CDR3 region has the DNA TGTGCCAGTAGGGGCGGCGGAGGGCGCTATAATTCACCCCTCCACTTT. Translating gives CASRGGGGRYNSPLHF.

The V gene is TRBV3-1 (or the pseudogene TRBV3-2), the J gene TRBJ2-1; possible D gene TRBD1, 5 bases. The CDR3 totals 15 residues. The germline V and J ends were trimmed by 0 bases and 5 bases, with 11 bases remaining between them. CDR1 and CDR2 (germline): LGHDT, YNNKEL (reference sequence). CDR3 in amino acids: CASSQDWARDNEQFF. The CDR3 region has the DNA TGTGCCAGCAGCCAAGATTGGGCCAGGGACAATGAGCAGTTCTTC.